These T cell receptor beta chains were read from a single sample in a study of T cell repertoires in cytomegalovirus infection. TCRdb redid the calling of the reads with MiXCR, one entry per CDR3 protein. This table has about 260,000 distinct CDR3 sequences, roughly 13% appearing once. The sample consisted of PBMCs. The receptor source for this set is a human donor in good health (CMV status not recorded). Some clones in this sample may be carry-over from other donors' samples. The CDR3 runs from the conserved cysteine through the conserved F or W. The D gene is left open where the match is weak. Not all rows give a size; the values are once, few, many and, for expanded clones, a class.

v_gene	d_gene	j_gene	abundance	CDR3aa	CDR3nt
TRBV7-6	.	TRBJ1-5	many	CASSLVAGGQPQHF	TGTGCCAGCAGCTTAGTAGCGGGTGGTCAGCCCCAGCATTTT
TRBV7-3	.	TRBJ2-2	many	CASSFGTPSGELFF	TGTGCCAGCAGCTTTGGGACCCCTTCCGGGGAGCTGTTTTTT
TRBV20-1	TRBD1	TRBJ1-6	.	CSARVPGTGVVNSPLHF	TGCAGTGCTAGAGTACCCGGGACAGGGGTCGTCAATTCACCCCTCCACTTT
TRBV7-2	.	TRBJ2-1	many	CASRIQGSEQFF	TGTGCCAGCAGGATTCAGGGTAGTGAGCAGTTCTTC
TRBV28	.	TRBJ2-3	many	CASSFRRTDTQYF	TGTGCCAGCAGTTTTAGGCGGACAGATACGCAGTATTTT
TRBV20-1	TRBD1	TRBJ2-7	few	CSAATGGTFYEQYF	TGCAGTGCAGCCACAGGGGGGACTTTCTACGAGCAGTACTTC
TRBV6-2/TRBV6-3	.	TRBJ2-3	.	CASKQASDTQYF	TGTGCCAGCAAACAGGCGTCAGATACGCAGTATTTT
TRBV18	.	TRBJ1-2	.	CASSPGRAHYGYTF	TGTGCCAGCTCACCAGGCAGGGCGCACTATGGCTACACCTTC
TRBV7-2	.	TRBJ1-1	many	CASSSSVSVF	TGTGCCAGCAGCTCGTCAGTTTCGGTCTTT
TRBV7-3	TRBD2	TRBJ2-1	many	CASSLMAGEDNEQFF	TGTGCCAGCAGCTTAATGGCGGGAGAAGACAATGAGCAGTTCTTC
TRBV20-1	TRBD2	TRBJ2-1	few	CSAPPAGGDNEQFF	TGCAGTGCACCGCCAGCGGGGGGGGACAATGAGCAGTTCTTC
TRBV7-2	.	TRBJ1-6	many	CASTQVFNSPLHF	TGTGCCAGCACACAGGTTTTTAATTCACCCCTCCACTTT
TRBV12-3/TRBV12-4	.	TRBJ1-2	.	CASSLVLGTIYTF	TGTGCCAGCAGTTTAGTCCTCGGGACTATCTACACCTTC
TRBV7-6	.	TRBJ1-1	.	CASSLMGKGIF	TGTGCCAGCAGCTTAATGGGAAAGGGGATCTTT